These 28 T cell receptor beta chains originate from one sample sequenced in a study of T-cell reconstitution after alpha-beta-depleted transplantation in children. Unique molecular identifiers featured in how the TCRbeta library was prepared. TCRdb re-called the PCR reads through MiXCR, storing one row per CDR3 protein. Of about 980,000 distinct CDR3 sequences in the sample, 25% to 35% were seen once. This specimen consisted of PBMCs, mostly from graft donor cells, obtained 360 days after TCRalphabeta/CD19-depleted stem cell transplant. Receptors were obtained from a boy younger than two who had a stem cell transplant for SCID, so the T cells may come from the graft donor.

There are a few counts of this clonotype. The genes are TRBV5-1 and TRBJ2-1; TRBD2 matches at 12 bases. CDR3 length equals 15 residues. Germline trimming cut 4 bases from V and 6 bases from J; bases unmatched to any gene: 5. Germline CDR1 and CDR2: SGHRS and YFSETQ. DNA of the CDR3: TGCGCCAGCAGCGTGACTAGCGGGGGATTCAATGAGCAGTTCTTC. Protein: CASSVTSGGFNEQFF.

The CDR3 loop is CASSPRHASPETQYF. The CDR3 bases are TGTGCCAGCAGCCCTCGGCACGCCAGTCCAGAGACCCAGTACTTC. The gene calls are TRBV7-7 and TRBJ2-5; D is ambiguous. The germline V gene has CDR1 SSHAT and CDR2 FNYEAQ (reference sequence). V was shortened by 5 bases and J by 4 bases, with 17 bases between the two germline ends. The CDR3 loop spans 15 amino acids. Combining the CDR3 with reference TRBV7-7 and TRBJ2-5 gives the whole variable domain GAGVSQSPRYKVTKRGQDVTLRCDPISSHATLYWYQQALGQGPEFLTYFNYEAQPDKSGLPSDRFSAERPEGSISTLTIQRTEQRDSAMYRCASSPRHASPETQYFGPGTRLLVL.

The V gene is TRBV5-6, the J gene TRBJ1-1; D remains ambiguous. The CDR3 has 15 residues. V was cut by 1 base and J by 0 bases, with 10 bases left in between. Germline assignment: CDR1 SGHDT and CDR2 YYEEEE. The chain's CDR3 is CASSLNFGVNTEAFF. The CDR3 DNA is TGTGCCAGCAGCTTGAACTTTGGGGTGAACACTGAAGCTTTCTTT.

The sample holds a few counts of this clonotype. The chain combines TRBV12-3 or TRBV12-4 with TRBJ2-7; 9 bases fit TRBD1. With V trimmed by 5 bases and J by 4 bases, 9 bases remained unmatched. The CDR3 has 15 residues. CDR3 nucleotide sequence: TGTGCCAGCAGTCAGGGACAGGGCCGTGAGTACGAGCAGTACTTC. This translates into CASSQGQGREYEQYF.

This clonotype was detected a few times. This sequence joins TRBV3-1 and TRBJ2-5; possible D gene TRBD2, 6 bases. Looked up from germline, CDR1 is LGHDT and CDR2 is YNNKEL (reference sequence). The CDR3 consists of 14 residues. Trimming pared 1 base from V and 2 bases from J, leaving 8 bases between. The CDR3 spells CASSQGGLQETQYF. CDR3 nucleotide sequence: TGTGCCAGCAGCCAAGGGGGACTGCAAGAGACCCAGTACTTC.

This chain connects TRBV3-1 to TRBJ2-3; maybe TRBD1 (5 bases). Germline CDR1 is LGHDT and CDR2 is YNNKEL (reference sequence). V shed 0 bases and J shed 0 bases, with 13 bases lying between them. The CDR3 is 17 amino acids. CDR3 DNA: TGTGCCAGCAGCCAAGATTGGGGCAGAACTAGCACAGATACGCAGTATTTT. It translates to CASSQDWGRTSTDTQYF.

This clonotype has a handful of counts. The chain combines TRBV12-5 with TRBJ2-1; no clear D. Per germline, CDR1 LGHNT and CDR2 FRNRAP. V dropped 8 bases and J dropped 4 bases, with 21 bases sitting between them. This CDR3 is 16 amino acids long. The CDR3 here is CASPPQGPERYNEQFF. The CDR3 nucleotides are TGTGCTAGTCCCCCGCAAGGACCAGAGCGTTACAATGAGCAGTTCTTC.

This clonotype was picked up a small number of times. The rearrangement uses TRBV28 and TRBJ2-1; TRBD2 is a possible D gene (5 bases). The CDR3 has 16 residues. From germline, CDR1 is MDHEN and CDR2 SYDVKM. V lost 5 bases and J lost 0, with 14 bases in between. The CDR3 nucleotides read TGTGCCAGCAGTCGCCGCACTAGGCCCTCCTACAATGAGCAGTTCTTC. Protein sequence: CASSRRTRPSYNEQFF.

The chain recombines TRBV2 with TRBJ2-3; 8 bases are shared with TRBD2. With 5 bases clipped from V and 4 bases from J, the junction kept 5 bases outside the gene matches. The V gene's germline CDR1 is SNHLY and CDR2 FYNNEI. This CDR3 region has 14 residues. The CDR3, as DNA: TGTGCCAGCAGTACGGGGGGGATGGCAGATACGCAGTATTTT. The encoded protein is CASSTGGMADTQYF.

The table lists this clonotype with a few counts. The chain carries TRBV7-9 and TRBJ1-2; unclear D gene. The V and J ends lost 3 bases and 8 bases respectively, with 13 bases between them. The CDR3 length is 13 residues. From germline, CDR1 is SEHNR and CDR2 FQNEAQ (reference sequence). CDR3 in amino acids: CASSFYHSGGYTF. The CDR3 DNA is TGTGCCAGCAGCTTTTATCACAGCGGAGGCTACACCTTC.

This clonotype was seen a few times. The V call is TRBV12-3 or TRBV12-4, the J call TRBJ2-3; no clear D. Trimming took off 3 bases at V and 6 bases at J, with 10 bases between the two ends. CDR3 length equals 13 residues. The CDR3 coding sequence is TGTGCCAGCAGTTTCCAGACCGGGGATACGCAGTATTTT. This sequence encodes CASSFQTGDTQYF.

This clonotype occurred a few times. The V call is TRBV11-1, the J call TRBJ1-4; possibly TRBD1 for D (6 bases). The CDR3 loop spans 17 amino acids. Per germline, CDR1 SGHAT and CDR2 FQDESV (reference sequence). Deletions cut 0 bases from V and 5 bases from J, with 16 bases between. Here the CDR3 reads CASSLASVTGPNEKLFF. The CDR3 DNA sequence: TGTGCCAGCAGCTTAGCTTCGGTCACAGGGCCCAATGAAAAACTGTTTTTT.

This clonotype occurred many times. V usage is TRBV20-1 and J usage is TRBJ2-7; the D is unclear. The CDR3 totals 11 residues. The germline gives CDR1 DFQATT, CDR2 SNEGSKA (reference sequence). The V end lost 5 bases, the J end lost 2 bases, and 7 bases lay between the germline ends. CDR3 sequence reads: CSARSPYEQYF. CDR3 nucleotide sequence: TGCAGTGCTCGGAGTCCCTACGAGCAGTACTTC.

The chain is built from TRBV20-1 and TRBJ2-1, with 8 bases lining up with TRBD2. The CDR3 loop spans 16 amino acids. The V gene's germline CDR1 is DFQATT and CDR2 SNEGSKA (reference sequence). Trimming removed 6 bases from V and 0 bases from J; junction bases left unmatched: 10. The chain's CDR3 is CSAPESRGGSYNEQFF. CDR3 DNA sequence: TGCAGTGCGCCGGAATCCCGGGGGGGCTCCTACAATGAGCAGTTCTTC.

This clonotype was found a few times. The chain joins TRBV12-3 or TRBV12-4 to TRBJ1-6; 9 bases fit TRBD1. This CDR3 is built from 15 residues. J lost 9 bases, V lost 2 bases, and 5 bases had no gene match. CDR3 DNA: TGTGCCAGCAGTTTACTGGACAGGGGAAGTTCACCCCTCCACTTT. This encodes CASSLLDRGSSPLHF.

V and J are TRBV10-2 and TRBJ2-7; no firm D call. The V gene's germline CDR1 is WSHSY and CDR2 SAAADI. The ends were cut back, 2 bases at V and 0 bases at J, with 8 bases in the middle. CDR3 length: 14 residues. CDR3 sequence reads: CASSEAANSYEQYF. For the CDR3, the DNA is TGCGCCAGCAGTGAGGCGGCCAACTCCTACGAGCAGTACTTC.

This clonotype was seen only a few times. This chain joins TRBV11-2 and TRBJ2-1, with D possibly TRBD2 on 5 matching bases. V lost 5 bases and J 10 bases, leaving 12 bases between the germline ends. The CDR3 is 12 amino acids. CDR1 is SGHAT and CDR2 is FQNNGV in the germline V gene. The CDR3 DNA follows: TGTGCCAGCAGCCCACTGGGAGACGAGCAGTTCTTC. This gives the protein CASSPLGDEQFF.

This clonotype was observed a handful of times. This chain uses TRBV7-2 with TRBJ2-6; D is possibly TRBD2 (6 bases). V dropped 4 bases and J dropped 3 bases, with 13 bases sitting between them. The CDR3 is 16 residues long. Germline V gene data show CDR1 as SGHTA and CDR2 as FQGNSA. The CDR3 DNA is TGTGCCAGCAGCTACCGGGGGAGCAATGGGGCCAACGTCCTGACTTTC. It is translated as CASSYRGSNGANVLTF.

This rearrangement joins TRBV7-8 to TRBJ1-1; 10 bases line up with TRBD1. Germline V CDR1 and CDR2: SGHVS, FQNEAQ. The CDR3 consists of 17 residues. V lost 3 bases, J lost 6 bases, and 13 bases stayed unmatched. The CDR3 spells CASSFSGTGVFGAEAFF. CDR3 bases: TGTGCCAGCAGCTTTTCCGGGACAGGGGTTTTTGGGGCTGAAGCTTTCTTT.

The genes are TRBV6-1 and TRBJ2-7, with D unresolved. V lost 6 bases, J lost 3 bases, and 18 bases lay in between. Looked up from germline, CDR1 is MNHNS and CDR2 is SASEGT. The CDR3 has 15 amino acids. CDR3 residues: CASSTGSVGIYEQYF. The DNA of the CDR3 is TGTGCCAGCAGCACGGGCAGTGTGGGGATCTACGAGCAGTACTTC.

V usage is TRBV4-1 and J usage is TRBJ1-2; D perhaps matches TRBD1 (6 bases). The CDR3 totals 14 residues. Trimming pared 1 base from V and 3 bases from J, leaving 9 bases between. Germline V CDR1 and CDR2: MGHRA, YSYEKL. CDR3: CASSQGTAYYGYTF. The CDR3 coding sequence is TGCGCCAGCAGCCAAGGGACAGCCTACTATGGCTACACCTTC.

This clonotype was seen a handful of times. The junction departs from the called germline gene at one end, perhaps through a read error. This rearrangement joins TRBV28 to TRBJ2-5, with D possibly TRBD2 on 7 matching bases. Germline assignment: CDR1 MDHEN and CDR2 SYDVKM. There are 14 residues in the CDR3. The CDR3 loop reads CPSKEGGIPETQYF. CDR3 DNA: TGTCCCAGCAAAGAGGGGGGGATACCGGAGACCCAGTACTTC.

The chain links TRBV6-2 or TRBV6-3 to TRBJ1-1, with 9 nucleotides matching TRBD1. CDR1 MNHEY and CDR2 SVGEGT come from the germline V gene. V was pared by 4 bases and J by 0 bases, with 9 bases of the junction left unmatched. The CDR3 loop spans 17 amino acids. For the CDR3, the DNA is TGTGCCAGCAGTTGGGACAGGGAGACCTTCATGAACACTGAAGCTTTCTTT. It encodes CASSWDRETFMNTEAFF.

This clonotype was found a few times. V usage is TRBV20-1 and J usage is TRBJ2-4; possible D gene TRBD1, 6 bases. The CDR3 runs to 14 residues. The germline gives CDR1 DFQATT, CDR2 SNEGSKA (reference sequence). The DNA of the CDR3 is TGCAGCGCTGGGGGACACCTAGCCAAAAACATTCAGTACTTC. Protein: CSAGGHLAKNIQYF.

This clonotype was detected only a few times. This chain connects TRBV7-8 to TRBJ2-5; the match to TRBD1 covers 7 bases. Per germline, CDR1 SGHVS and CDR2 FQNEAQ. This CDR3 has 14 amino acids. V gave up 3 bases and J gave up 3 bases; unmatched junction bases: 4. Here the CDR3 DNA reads TGTGCCAGCAGCTTCCCGACAGGGAAAGAGACCCAGTACTTC. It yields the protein CASSFPTGKETQYF.

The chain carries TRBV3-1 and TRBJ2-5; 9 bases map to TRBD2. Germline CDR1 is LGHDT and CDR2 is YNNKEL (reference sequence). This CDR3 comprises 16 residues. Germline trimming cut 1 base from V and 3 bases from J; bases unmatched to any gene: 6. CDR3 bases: TGTGCCAGCAGCCAAGGCGATCTAGCGGGGAAAGAGACCCAGTACTTC. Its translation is CASSQGDLAGKETQYF.

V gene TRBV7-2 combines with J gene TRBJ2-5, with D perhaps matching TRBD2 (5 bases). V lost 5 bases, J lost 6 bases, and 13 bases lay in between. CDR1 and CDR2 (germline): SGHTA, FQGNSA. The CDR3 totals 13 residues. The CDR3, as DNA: TGTGCCAGCAGCCCCGGGGATAATAAGACCCAGTACTTC. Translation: CASSPGDNKTQYF.

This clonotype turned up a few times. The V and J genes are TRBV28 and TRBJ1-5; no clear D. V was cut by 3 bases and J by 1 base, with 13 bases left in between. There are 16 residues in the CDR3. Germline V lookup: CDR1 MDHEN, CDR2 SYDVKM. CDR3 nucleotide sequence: TGTGCCAGCAGTTTGTCCGACCATTTCAGCAATCAGCCCCAGCATTTT. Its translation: CASSLSDHFSNQPQHF.